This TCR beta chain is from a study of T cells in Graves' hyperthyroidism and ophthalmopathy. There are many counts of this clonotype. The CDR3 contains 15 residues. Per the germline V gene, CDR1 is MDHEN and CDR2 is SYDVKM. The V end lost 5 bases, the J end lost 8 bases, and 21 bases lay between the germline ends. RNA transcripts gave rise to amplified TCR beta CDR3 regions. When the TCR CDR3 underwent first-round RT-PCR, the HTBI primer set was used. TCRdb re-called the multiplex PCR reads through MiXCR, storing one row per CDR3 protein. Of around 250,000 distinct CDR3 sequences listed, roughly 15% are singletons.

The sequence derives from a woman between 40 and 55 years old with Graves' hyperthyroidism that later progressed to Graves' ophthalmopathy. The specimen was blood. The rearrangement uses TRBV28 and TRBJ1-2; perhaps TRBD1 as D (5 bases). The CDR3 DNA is TGTGCCAGCAGTCTCTCCCCCGGGGGGTATCGAGGCTACACCTTC. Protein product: CASSLSPGGYRGYTF.